This is a list of T cell receptor beta chains from one sample in a study of beta chain features in type 1 diabetes. This table comes from immunoSEQ multiplex PCR, and its TCRdb copy is limited to in-frame clones, with some not included. Of approximately 16,000 clones in the sample, around 70% were seen once. Sequenced: stem cell memory CD4+ T cells from blood. These receptors were collected from a man aged 30 to 39 with type 1 diabetes. CDR3s include the opening cysteine and the closing phenylalanine or tryptophan. A D gene is named only where the DNA matches it firmly. The size entry is marked missing in some rows and otherwise reads once, few, many or a size class.

J gene	clone size	D gene	V gene	CDR3 protein	CDR3 DNA
TRBJ2-1	once	TRBD1	TRBV5-1	CASSFGQGAENEQFF	TGCGCCAGCAGCTTCGGACAGGGGGCAGAGAATGAGCAGTTCTTC
TRBJ2-5	-	TRBD2	TRBV29-1	CSASSGGETQYF	TGCAGCGCCTCTAGCGGGGGAGAGACCCAGTACTTC
TRBJ2-2	-	TRBD1	TRBV5-1	CASSLMTGAYTGELFF	TGCGCCAGCAGCTTAATGACAGGGGCGTACACCGGGGAGCTGTTTTTT
TRBJ2-3	few	-	TRBV29-1	CSVEGPYPSPADTQYF	TGCAGCGTTGAAGGCCCCTATCCTAGTCCGGCAGATACGCAGTATTTT
TRBJ1-3	-	TRBD1	TRBV7-2	CASSATGGMAGNTIYF	TGTGCCAGCAGCGCGACAGGGGGAATGGCTGGAAACACCATATATTTT
TRBJ1-3	few	-	TRBV7-2	CASSSRGISGNTIYF	TGTGCCAGCAGCTCCCGCGGAATATCTGGAAACACCATATATTTT
TRBJ1-5	few	-	TRBV19	CAAQGWWDQPQHF	TGTGCCGCCCAGGGATGGTGGGATCAGCCCCAGCATTTT
TRBJ2-2	-	-	TRBV19	CASSVTENTGELFF	TGTGCCAGTAGTGTGACAGAGAACACCGGGGAGCTGTTTTTT
TRBJ2-7	-	TRBD2	TRBV5-5	CASSGGLVFSEQYF	TGTGCCAGCAGCGGGGGACTAGTCTTCTCCGAGCAGTACTTC
TRBJ2-7	-	-	TRBV18	CASSPAGRSYEQYF	TGTGCCAGCTCACCTGCAGGGCGATCCTACGAGCAGTACTTC
TRBJ2-3	-	TRBD2	TRBV9	CASSVDGAGGPPQYF	TGTGCCAGCAGCGTAGACGGGGCGGGGGGGCCCCCGCAGTATTTT
TRBJ2-4	few	TRBD1	TRBV7-9	CASSFAGGPQNIQYF	TGTGCCAGCAGCTTCGCAGGGGGTCCCCAAAACATTCAGTACTTC
TRBJ1-2	-	-	TRBV14	CASSQDSFFRGGDGYTF	TGTGCCAGCAGCCAAGATTCTTTTTTTAGGGGAGGGGACGGCTACACCTTC
TRBJ2-3	-	TRBD1	TRBV5-1	CASSSGQGSDTQYF	TGCGCCAGCAGCTCGGGACAGGGGTCAGATACGCAGTATTTT
TRBJ1-2	-	TRBD1	TRBV2	CASIQPDRAEGYTF	TGTGCCAGCATCCAGCCCGACAGGGCGGAGGGCTACACCTTC
TRBJ2-5	-	-	TRBV6-1	CASSEQGEAETQYF	TGTGCCAGCAGTGAACAGGGTGAGGCGGAGACCCAGTACTTC
TRBJ2-7	few	TRBD1	TRBV10-3	CAISPGQPYEQYF	TGTGCCATCAGCCCGGGACAGCCCTACGAGCAGTACTTC
TRBJ2-1	-	-	TRBV7-3	CASSPDPSSYNEQFF	TGTGCCAGCAGCCCGGATCCTAGCTCCTACAATGAGCAGTTCTTC
TRBJ2-7	-	TRBD1	TRBV10-3	CAIRGDSGVYEQYF	TGTGCCATCAGGGGGGACAGTGGTGTCTACGAGCAGTACTTC
TRBJ1-2	-	-	TRBV4-1	CASSQDPQGNLDGYTF	TGCGCCAGCAGCCAAGATCCCCAGGGCAATCTGGATGGCTACACCTTC